These T cell receptor beta chains were read from a single sample in a study of response to subunit inactivated influenza vaccine. TCRdb re-analysed the RT-PCR reads in MiXCR, keeping a single row per CDR3 protein. Of almost 600,000 distinct CDR3 sequences in the sample, about 14% were seen once. This material consisted of PBMCs from blood, taken 11 to 12 days after vaccination. The receptors here all came from a man aged 45-60 years who received an inactivated influenza vaccine. Each CDR3 is given without its conserved first and last residue. Each record gives: J gene, V gene, CDR3 protein.

>TRBJ2-1|TRBV20-1
SARDMGTSGRWSYNEQF
>TRBJ2-2|TRBV11-2
ASRQVSGTGELF
>TRBJ2-5|TRBV3-1
ASSLRAVETQY
>TRBJ1-4|TRBV7-9
ASSLDSPGEKLF
>TRBJ2-7|TRBV12-3/TRBV12-4
ASSSTGGPYEQY
>TRBJ2-1|TRBV27
ASSLSPNTYNEQF
>TRBJ2-5|TRBV27
ASRRGRTQETQY
>TRBJ2-7|TRBV12-3/TRBV12-4
ASSSTFAVHEQY
>TRBJ2-1|TRBV7-3
ASSLMGRTSLSYNEQF
>TRBJ2-3|TRBV20-1
SGLAAGGDTQY
>TRBJ1-2|TRBV12-3/TRBV12-4
ASTPGTGDYT
>TRBJ2-1|TRBV21-1
ASSKEWGYEQF
>TRBJ2-5|TRBV6-4
ASSQPHDSDRAYRQQETQY
>TRBJ2-2|TRBV29-1
SVTPGGDGELF
>TRBJ1-2|TRBV13
ASSSLTGGYGYT
>TRBJ2-1|TRBV11-2
ASSPDFGSGGSYNEQF
>TRBJ2-2|TRBV14
ASSQDYGIGELF
>TRBJ2-1|TRBV30
AWSEKLSEQF
>TRBJ1-5|TRBV18
ASSPSRAAPQH
>TRBJ1-5|TRBV7-6
ASSETAFNQPQH
>TRBJ2-5|TRBV9
ASSVGGTGVTQY
>TRBJ2-1|TRBV3-1
ASGPRTGGSYNEQF
>TRBJ2-1|TRBV4-2
ASSQDPGGDEQF
>TRBJ1-6|TRBV5-5
ASSILDSPLH